The 20 T cell receptor beta chains below come from one sample, sequenced in a study of OX40 agonist ivuxolimab in advanced cancers. Profiled with immunoSEQ multiplex PCR; TCRdb holds only in-frame clones, not every one. This sample has approximately 94,000 clones, with approximately 90% found just once. This material consisted of CD4+ or CD8+ T cells sorted from blood, taken in a trial of the OX40 agonist ivuxolimab. The receptors were sampled from an adult with an advanced solid tumor such as melanoma, head and neck, liver or kidney cancer.

The chain joins TRBV11-3 to TRBJ2-3, with a tentative D call TRBD2 (5 bases). V gave up 1 base and J gave up 0 bases, with 8 bases separating them. The germline V gene has CDR1 SGHNT and CDR2 YENEEA. This CDR3 contains 15 residues. CDR3 nucleotides: TGTGCCAGCAGCTTAGGCGGGCTTAGCACAGATACGCAGTATTTT. Translation: CASSLGGLSTDTQYF.

J is TRBJ2-2 and V is TRBV11-2; D assignment may be TRBD1 or TRBD2 (5 bases each). Germline CDR1 and CDR2: SGHAT and FQNNGV. CDR3 size: 16 residues. V shed 5 bases and J shed 7 bases, with 20 bases lying between them. CDR3 amino acids: CASSNIGTHIGGELFF. CDR3 nucleotide sequence: TGTGCCAGCAGCAATATCGGGACCCATATCGGCGGGGAGCTGTTTTTT.

V gene TRBV6-1 combines with J gene TRBJ1-2; 7 bases map to TRBD1. This CDR3 spans 14 amino acids. The junction had 2 bases not matched to a gene; V was cut back by 0 bases and J by 4 bases. Looked up from germline, CDR1 is MNHNS and CDR2 is SASEGT. CDR3 sequence reads: CASSEATGSYGYTF. Written as DNA, the CDR3 is TGTGCCAGCAGTGAAGCGACAGGGAGCTATGGCTACACCTTC.

The chain has TRBV11-2 and TRBJ2-1; the D gene is possibly TRBD1 (5 bases). The CDR3 covers 14 residues. Germline V gene sequence: CDR1 SGHAT, CDR2 FQNNGV. The germline V and J ends were trimmed by 1 base and 7 bases, with 11 bases remaining between them. CDR3 bases: TGTGCCAGCAGCTTAGGCCAGGGTACAAATGAGCAGTTCTTC. Translating it yields CASSLGQGTNEQFF.

V is TRBV5-1 and J is TRBJ2-7, with a tentative D call TRBD2 (7 bases). Between the trimmed V and J ends, which lost 5 bases and 2 bases, there was a span of 11 bases. The CDR3 extends over 13 amino acids. Looked up from germline, CDR1 is SGHRS and CDR2 is YFSETQ. The CDR3 protein is CASRIGGPYEQYF. In DNA, the CDR3 is TGCGCCAGCAGGATCGGGGGGCCCTACGAGCAGTACTTC.

In its sample, this clone was seen once. This chain connects TRBV28 to TRBJ1-2; no clear D. Trimming pared 6 bases from V and 6 bases from J, leaving 11 bases between. CDR3 length equals 12 residues. Germline-derived CDR1 and CDR2 are MDHEN and SYDVKM. The CDR3 region has the DNA TGTGCCAGCAGCCGATTCTTAGATGGCTACACCTTC. The encoded protein is CASSRFLDGYTF.

This clone has only one observation. Other DNA variants within this sample encode the same CDR3. V usage is TRBV6-5 and J usage is TRBJ1-5; no clear D gene. Germline CDR1 reads MNHEY; CDR2 reads SVGAGI. The CDR3 covers 13 residues. V gave up 0 bases and J gave up 7 bases, with 7 bases separating them. CDR3 nucleotides: TGTGCCAGCAGTTACTCGAGTAACCAGCCCCAGCATTTT. Its translation: CASSYSSNQPQHF.

The chain carries TRBV4-1 and TRBJ1-5; D is unresolved. The CDR3 length is 14 residues. Germline loops: CDR1 MGHRA, CDR2 YSYEKL. The V and J ends lost 8 bases and 0 bases respectively, with 11 bases between them. The CDR3, as DNA: TGCGCCAGCGATATCGGTTATAGCAATCAGCCCCAGCATTTT. Amino acids: CASDIGYSNQPQHF.

The J gene is TRBJ2-1, the V gene TRBV11-2; D possibly corresponds to TRBD2 (5 bases). The CDR3 sequence is 14 residues long. The V end was cut by 5 bases, the J end by 10 bases, with 18 bases between. CDR1 is SGHAT and CDR2 is FQNNGV in the germline V gene. The DNA for the CDR3 is TGTGCCAGCAGCCCCGTGACGGGAAAGAGGGAGCAGTTCTTC. Its protein is CASSPVTGKREQFF.

This rearrangement joins TRBV11-3 to TRBJ2-7; D possibly uses TRBD1 or TRBD2 (5 bases each). With 7 bases removed from V and 5 bases from J, the gap between germline ends came to 24 bases. Germline values: CDR1 SGHNT, CDR2 YENEEA. This CDR3 is 16 amino acids long. The CDR3 DNA reads TGTGCCAGCACCGTAAGGGTAGGTAACGGGGCCAACGAGCAGTACTTC. Translated, it gives CASTVRVGNGANEQYF.

DNA of the CDR3: TGTGCCAGCACTGATAGCAATCAGCCCCAGCATTTT. This codes for CASTDSNQPQHF. This chain joins TRBV6-5 and TRBJ1-5, with D uncertain. The CDR3 has 12 amino acids. The V gene's germline CDR1 is MNHEY and CDR2 SVGAGI. Trimming took 7 bases from V and 0 from J, leaving 4 bases between them.

The V and J genes are TRBV28 and TRBJ2-7; D unclear. CDR3 length equals 11 residues. The germline CDR1 and CDR2 sequences are MDHEN and SYDVKM. V lost 5 bases to trimming and J lost 4 bases, with 6 bases between them. The CDR3 here is CASSVMYEQYF. The DNA of the CDR3 is TGTGCCAGCAGTGTAATGTACGAGCAGTACTTC.

The genes are TRBV7-2 and TRBJ2-7; a weak D match, TRBD1 (5 bases). The CDR3 runs to 15 residues. V was shortened by 2 bases and J by 0 bases, with 11 bases between the two germline ends. From germline, CDR1 is SGHTA and CDR2 FQGNSA. For the CDR3, the DNA is TGTGCCAGCAGCTTATGGGGCGAGATCTCCTACGAGCAGTACTTC. It specifies CASSLWGEISYEQYF. Together with reference TRBV7-2 and TRBJ2-7, the CDR3 gives the full variable domain: GAGVSQSPSNKVTEKGKDVELRCDPISGHTALYWYRQSLGQGLEFLIYFQGNSAPDKSGLPSDRFSAERTGGSVSTLTIQRTQQEDSAVYLCASSLWGEISYEQYFGPGTRLTVT.

This clone appeared once. The J gene is TRBJ1-2, the V gene TRBV6-5; tentative D call: TRBD1 (5 bases). The CDR3 covers 11 residues. With 2 bases removed from V and 8 bases from J, the gap between germline ends came to 6 bases. Looked up from germline, CDR1 is MNHEY and CDR2 is SVGAGI. Here the CDR3 reads CASSYRGGYTF. Here the CDR3 DNA reads TGTGCCAGCAGTTACAGGGGCGGCTACACCTTC.

The rearrangement links TRBV19 to TRBJ2-1; 12 bases fit TRBD2. The V and J ends lost 4 bases and 3 bases, in that order; junction bases with no gene match: 1. Germline-derived CDR1 and CDR2 are LNHDA and SQIVND (reference sequence). The CDR3 totals 15 residues. CDR3 sequence reads: CASSTTSGSYNEQFF. DNA of the CDR3: TGTGCCAGTAGTACGACTAGCGGGAGCTACAATGAGCAGTTCTTC. Supplemented by reference TRBV19 and TRBJ2-1, the full variable domain reads DGGITQSPKYLFRKEGQNVTLSCEQNLNHDAMYWYRQDPGQGLRLIYYSQIVNDFQKGDIAEGYSVSREKKESFPLTVTSAQKNPTAFYLCASSTTSGSYNEQFFGPGTRLTVL.

In its sample, this clone was seen a few times. The rearrangement uses TRBV19 and TRBJ2-3; the match to TRBD2 covers 12 bases. CDR3 size: 18 residues. Trimming removed 5 bases from V and 6 bases from J; junction bases left unmatched: 15. CDR1 and CDR2 (germline): LNHDA, SQIVND (reference sequence). The CDR3 region is CASSVTSGRFRPLDTQYF. The CDR3 DNA is TGTGCCAGTAGTGTTACTAGCGGGAGGTTTCGACCTCTGGATACGCAGTATTTT.

The chain combines TRBV18 with TRBJ2-5; TRBD2 matches 11 bases. The CDR3 runs 16 residues. With V trimmed by 2 bases and J by 3 bases, 5 bases remained unmatched. Looked up from germline, CDR1 is KGHSH and CDR2 is LQKENI. Here the CDR3 reads CASSPWVLAGEETQYF. The CDR3 region has the DNA TGTGCCAGCTCACCATGGGTACTAGCGGGAGAAGAGACCCAGTACTTC. Supplemented by reference TRBV18 and TRBJ2-5, the full variable domain reads NAGVMQNPRHLVRRRGQEARLRCSPMKGHSHVYWYRQLPEEGLKFMVYLQKENIIDESGMPKERFSAEFPKEGPSILRIQQVVRGDSAAYFCASSPWVLAGEETQYFGPGTRLLVL.

The chain carries TRBV27 and TRBJ1-2; 10 bases map to TRBD1. There are 15 residues in the CDR3. Germline V lookup: CDR1 MNHEY, CDR2 SMNVEV (reference sequence). V gave up 2 bases and J gave up 3 bases; unmatched junction bases: 3. The CDR3 bases are TGTGCCAGCAGTTTACTTGGACAGGGGGACTATGGCTACACCTTC. This codes for CASSLLGQGDYGYTF.

The table lists this clone with a count of one. The gene calls are TRBV6-5 and TRBJ2-7, with 8 bases that match TRBD2. Germline CDR1 and CDR2: MNHEY and SVGAGI. The length of the CDR3 is 14 residues. V was pared by 5 bases and J by 7 bases, with 10 bases of the junction left unmatched. CDR3 in amino acids: CASSDGGRPGEQYF. The CDR3 nucleotides are TGTGCCAGCAGTGACGGCGGGAGGCCGGGTGAGCAGTACTTC.

The V and J genes are TRBV5-4 and TRBJ1-1, with 11 bases matching TRBD1. CDR1 and CDR2 (germline): SGHNT, YYREEE (reference sequence). Trimming removed 5 bases from V and 1 base from J; junction bases left unmatched: 4. The CDR3 spans 15 residues. CDR3 nucleotide sequence: TGTGCCAGCAGTGGACAGGGGGCGAAGAACACTGAAGCTTTCTTT. It translates to CASSGQGAKNTEAFF.